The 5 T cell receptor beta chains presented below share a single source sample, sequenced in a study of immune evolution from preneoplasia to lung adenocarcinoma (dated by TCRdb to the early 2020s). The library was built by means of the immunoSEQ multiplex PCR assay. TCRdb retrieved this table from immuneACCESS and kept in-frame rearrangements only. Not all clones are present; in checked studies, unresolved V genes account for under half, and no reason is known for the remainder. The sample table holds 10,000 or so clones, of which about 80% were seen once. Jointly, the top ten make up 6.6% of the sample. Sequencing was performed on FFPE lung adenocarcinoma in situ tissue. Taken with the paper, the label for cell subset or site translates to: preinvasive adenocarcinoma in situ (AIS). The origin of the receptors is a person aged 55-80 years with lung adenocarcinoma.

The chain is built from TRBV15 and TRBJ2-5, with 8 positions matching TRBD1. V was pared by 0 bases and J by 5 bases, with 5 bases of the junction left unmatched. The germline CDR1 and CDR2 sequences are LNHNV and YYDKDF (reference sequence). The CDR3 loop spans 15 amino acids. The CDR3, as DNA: TGTGCCACCAGCAGAGACCCAGGGGGCGCGGAGACCCAGTACTTC. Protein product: CATSRDPGGAETQYF.

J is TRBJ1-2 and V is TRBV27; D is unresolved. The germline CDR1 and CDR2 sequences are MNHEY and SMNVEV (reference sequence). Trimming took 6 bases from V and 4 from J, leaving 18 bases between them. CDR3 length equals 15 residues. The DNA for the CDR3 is TGTGCCAGCAGCCGTTTCGGCCAGAAAGTCTATGGCTACACCTTC. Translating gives CASSRFGQKVYGYTF.

This chain's CDR3 is CASSPRGDVLNSGANVLTF. CDR3 in DNA: TGTGCCAGCTCACCGCGCGGGGATGTCCTGAACTCTGGGGCCAACGTCCTGACTTTC. This chain links TRBV18 with TRBJ2-6, with D possibly being TRBD2 (6 bases). The V gene's germline CDR1 is KGHSH and CDR2 LQKENI. V was clipped by 3 bases and J by 0 bases, with 18 bases between them. The CDR3 spans 19 residues.

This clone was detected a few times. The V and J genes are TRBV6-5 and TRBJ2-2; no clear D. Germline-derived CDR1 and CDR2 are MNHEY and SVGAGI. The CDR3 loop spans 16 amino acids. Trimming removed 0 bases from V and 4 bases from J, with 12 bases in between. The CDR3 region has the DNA TGTGCCAGCAGTTACTCGCCAGCCATACTCACCGGGGAGCTGTTTTTT. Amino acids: CASSYSPAILTGELFF.

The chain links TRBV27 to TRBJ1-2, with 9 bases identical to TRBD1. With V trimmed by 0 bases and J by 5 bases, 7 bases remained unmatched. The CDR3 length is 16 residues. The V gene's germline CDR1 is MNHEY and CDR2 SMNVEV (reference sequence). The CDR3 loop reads CASSLSGTGMRYGYTF. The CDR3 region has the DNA TGTGCCAGCAGTTTATCCGGGACAGGGATGAGGTATGGCTACACCTTC.